Below are 29 T cell receptor beta chains sequenced from a single sample in a study of T cell changes during pregnancy in multiple sclerosis. The method was immunoSEQ multiplex PCR; TCRdb's version includes in-frame clones alone and lacks a portion of them. This sample yields roughly 48,000 clones, of which 88% are seen a single time; 1.2% belongs to the top ten. The material sequenced was CD4+ T cells from peripheral blood mononuclear cells, taken in the second trimester of pregnancy. The origin of the receptors is a female donor with multiple sclerosis, enrolled in a pregnancy study.

The rearrangement links TRBV7-9 to TRBJ2-1, with D tentatively TRBD2 (6 bases). Trimming cost V 5 bases and J 8 bases, with 22 bases left between them. CDR1 SEHNR and CDR2 FQNEAQ come from the germline V gene (reference sequence). This CDR3 spans 16 amino acids. The CDR3 spells CASSPSRLELAHEQFF. The CDR3 region has the DNA TGTGCCAGCAGCCCCTCCCGACTAGAATTGGCCCATGAGCAGTTCTTC. The complete variable domain, with remaining parts taken from reference TRBV7-9 and TRBJ2-1, reads DTGVSQNPRHKITKRGQNVTFRCDPISEHNRLYWYRQTLGQGPEFLTYFQNEAQLEKSRLLSDRFSAERPKGSFSTLEIQRTEQGDSAMYLCASSPSRLELAHEQFFGPGTRLTVL.

The J gene is TRBJ2-7, the V gene TRBV19, with a weak D call TRBD1 (7 bases). The V gene's germline CDR1 is LNHDA and CDR2 SQIVND (reference sequence). CDR3 length: 17 residues. V gave up 1 base and J gave up 0 bases, with 16 bases separating them. The CDR3, as DNA: TGTGCCAGTAGTATAGTGGAGGGGGCTGGTGGCTCCTACGAGCAGTACTTC. Protein: CASSIVEGAGGSYEQYF.

V is TRBV7-9 and J is TRBJ2-7; 9 bases are a match to TRBD1. CDR1 and CDR2 (germline): SEHNR, FQNEAQ (reference sequence). The V gene end was trimmed by 5 bases and the J gene end by 5 bases; junction bases not matched to a gene: 7. The CDR3 runs 14 residues. CDR3 sequence: CASSLGQGVNEQYF. CDR3 DNA: TGTGCCAGCAGCCTGGGACAGGGCGTCAACGAGCAGTACTTC.

This chain links TRBV5-8 with TRBJ1-2; 8 bases align to TRBD1. With V trimmed by 2 bases and J by 7 bases, 4 bases remained unmatched. The CDR3 loop spans 13 amino acids. In germline, CDR1 is SGHTS, CDR2 YDEGEE. CDR3: CASSFDRGSGYTF. The CDR3 DNA reads TGTGCCAGCAGCTTTGACAGGGGTTCTGGCTACACCTTC.

The chain joins TRBV10-3 to TRBJ2-1, with TRBD1 matching over 9 bases. Germline trimming cut 10 bases from V and 7 bases from J; bases unmatched to any gene: 8. The CDR3 is 13 residues long. Germline V gene lookup returns CDR1 ENHRY and CDR2 SYGVKD. The CDR3 nucleotides read TGTGCCACCCTTAGACAGGGGGGAAATGAGCAGTTCTTC. It codes for CATLRQGGNEQFF.

This clone is classed as medium-sized. The chain carries TRBV6-4 and TRBJ2-2; 11 nucleotides align to TRBD2. The CDR3 contains 14 residues. In germline, CDR1 is MRHNA, CDR2 SNTAGT. J lost 3 bases, V lost 7 bases, and 1 base had no gene match. The CDR3, as DNA: TGTGCCAGCAAACTAGCGGGAGACACCGGGGAGCTGTTTTTT. Translation: CASKLAGDTGELFF.

This sequence joins TRBV5-1 and TRBJ2-7, with 8 bases that match TRBD1. From germline, CDR1 is SGHRS and CDR2 YFSETQ. The CDR3 extends over 15 amino acids. With V trimmed by 0 bases and J by 5 bases, 7 bases remained unmatched. This CDR3 reads CASSLARTGIDEQYF. The CDR3 DNA follows: TGCGCCAGCAGCTTGGCTAGGACAGGGATCGACGAGCAGTACTTC.

The chain is built from TRBV5-4 and TRBJ1-2, with TRBD1 identical over 7 bases. Germline lookup yields CDR1 SGHNT and CDR2 YYREEE (reference sequence). This CDR3 has 14 residues. Losses at the gene ends were 0 bases for V and 6 bases for J; bases not matched to a gene: 5. CDR3 nucleotides: TGTGCCAGCAGCTTGGGGACAGGATCCAATGGCTACACCTTC. Translating gives CASSLGTGSNGYTF.

The chain links TRBV28 to TRBJ2-7; D call uncertain. The CDR3 covers 12 residues. The V and J ends lost 6 bases and 3 bases respectively, with 9 bases between them. The germline gives CDR1 MDHEN, CDR2 SYDVKM. The CDR3 region has the DNA TGTGCCAGCAGCCCCGAGGTCTACGAGCAGTACTTC. Its protein is CASSPEVYEQYF.

This clone has only one observation. CDR3 protein: CASSLGQGPWEQYF. The CDR3 bases are TGTGCCAGCAGCTTGGGACAGGGGCCTTGGGAGCAGTACTTC. This chain connects TRBV7-3 to TRBJ2-7; TRBD1 matches at 10 bases. J was trimmed by 7 bases and V by 3 bases; bases with no gene match: 6. Per germline, CDR1 SGHTA and CDR2 FQGTGA. CDR3 length: 14 residues.

The genes are TRBV7-3 and TRBJ2-1, with 8 positions matching TRBD1. CDR1 SGHTA and CDR2 FQGTGA come from the germline V gene. This CDR3 is built from 15 residues. Trimming removed 6 bases from V and 4 bases from J; junction bases left unmatched: 8. CDR3 nucleotide sequence: TGTGCCAGCAGTTCCGGGGGACAGGCATACAATGAGCAGTTCTTC. Its translation is CASSSGGQAYNEQFF.

The chain's CDR3 is CSVERGSTDTQYF. As DNA, the CDR3 is TGCAGCGTTGAACGCGGCAGCACAGATACGCAGTATTTT. V and J are TRBV29-1 and TRBJ2-3, with unresolved D. The CDR3 totals 13 residues. Deletions cut 2 bases from V and 0 bases from J, with 6 bases between. Germline CDR1 and CDR2: SQVTM and ANQGSEA.

The gene calls are TRBV5-4 and TRBJ2-3; 8 bases line up with TRBD1. Germline CDR1 and CDR2: SGHNT and YYREEE (reference sequence). The CDR3 runs to 13 residues. The junction had 4 bases not matched to a gene; V was cut back by 4 bases and J by 6 bases. The CDR3 nucleotides read TGTGCCAGCAGCGCACAGGGGGTTGATACGCAGTATTTT. Translating it yields CASSAQGVDTQYF.

The gene calls are TRBV9 and TRBJ2-1; TRBD2 aligns across 10 bases. Trimming cost V 1 base and J 10 bases; bases outside gene matches: 8. Germline assignment: CDR1 SGDLS and CDR2 YYNGEE. This CDR3 spans 15 amino acids. The CDR3 loop reads CASSVRLAGDGEQFF. In nucleotides, the CDR3 is TGTGCCAGCAGCGTAAGGCTAGCGGGAGATGGGGAGCAGTTCTTC. Variable domain in full (rest from reference TRBV9 and TRBJ2-1): DSGVTQTPKHLITATGQRVTLRCSPRSGDLSVYWYQQSLDQGLQFLIQYYNGEERAKGNILERFSAQQFPDLHSELNLSSLELGDSALYFCASSVRLAGDGEQFFGPGTRLTVL.

V gene TRBV29-1 combines with J gene TRBJ2-3; 14 bases align to TRBD2. The CDR3 runs to 16 residues. J gave up 0 bases and V 6 bases, and 5 bases lay outside the gene matches. CDR1 is SQVTM, CDR2 ANQGSEA, per germline. The CDR3 reads CSVAGLAGASTDTQYF. CDR3 sequence (DNA): TGCAGCGTCGCGGGACTAGCGGGAGCTAGCACAGATACGCAGTATTTT.

This chain links TRBV13 with TRBJ1-1, with unresolved D. Between the trimmed V and J ends, which lost 8 bases and 1 base, there was a span of 14 bases. The CDR3 spans 14 residues. In germline, CDR1 is PRHDT, CDR2 FYEKMQ (reference sequence). CDR3: CASGEFWGNTEAFF. The CDR3 DNA reads TGTGCCAGCGGGGAGTTTTGGGGGAACACTGAAGCTTTCTTT.

This rearrangement joins TRBV18 to TRBJ2-3; TRBD2 matches 9 bases. Looked up from germline, CDR1 is KGHSH and CDR2 is LQKENI. With V trimmed by 2 bases and J by 5 bases, 8 bases remained unmatched. This CDR3 region has 16 residues. CDR3 amino acids: CASSPEGGRAEDTQYF. The CDR3 DNA reads TGTGCCAGCTCACCAGAGGGCGGGAGGGCGGAAGATACGCAGTATTTT.

CDR3 protein: CASSHPASGNYEQFF. CDR3 DNA: TGCGCCAGTTCACATCCGGCTAGCGGGAATTATGAGCAGTTCTTC. The V gene is TRBV4-1, the J gene TRBJ2-1, with 9 bases identical to TRBD2. The CDR3 consists of 15 residues. V lost 9 bases and J lost 8; bases outside the gene matches: 14. The V gene's germline CDR1 is MGHRA and CDR2 YSYEKL.

This clone was recorded a few times. The rearrangement links TRBV5-6 to TRBJ2-7; D is undetermined. Germline V gene data show CDR1 as SGHDT and CDR2 as YYEEEE. Trimming removed 0 bases at V and 2 bases at J, with 12 bases between. The CDR3 length is 15 residues. The CDR3 spells CASSLVALSPYEQYF. The CDR3 coding sequence is TGTGCCAGCAGCTTGGTAGCTCTGAGCCCCTACGAGCAGTACTTC.

The rearrangement uses TRBV5-6 and TRBJ2-1; 14 nucleotides agree with TRBD2. The trim removed 4 bases at V and 1 base at J, leaving 10 bases unmatched. CDR1 and CDR2 (germline): SGHDT, YYEEEE. The CDR3 contains 19 residues. CDR3 sequence: CASSRLAGGPGLSYNEQFF. The CDR3 nucleotides are TGTGCCAGCAGCAGACTAGCGGGAGGGCCAGGTTTGTCCTACAATGAGCAGTTCTTC.

This rearrangement joins TRBV27 to TRBJ2-4; TRBD1 matches 7 bases. Per the germline V gene, CDR1 is MNHEY and CDR2 is SMNVEV (reference sequence). The CDR3 is 18 amino acids. V lost 2 bases to trimming and J lost 3 bases; unmatched junction nucleotides: 13. For the CDR3, the DNA is TGTGCCAGCAGTTTACTCTATAAGGGACAGCCCAACAAAAACATTCAGTACTTC. Translating it yields CASSLLYKGQPNKNIQYF.

Only one count was recorded for this clone. The chain couples TRBV14 to TRBJ2-5; a weak D match, TRBD1 (7 bases). Germline V gene sequence: CDR1 SGHDN, CDR2 FVKESK. The CDR3 contains 14 residues. V gave up 4 bases and J gave up 6 bases, with 15 bases separating them. The CDR3 is CASSPTGRWQTQYF. As DNA, the CDR3 is TGTGCCAGCAGCCCGACAGGGAGGTGGCAGACCCAGTACTTC. Using reference TRBV14 and TRBJ2-5 for the parts outside the CDR3, the full variable domain is EAGVTQFPSHSVIEKGQTVTLRCDPISGHDNLYWYRRVMGKEIKFLLHFVKESKQDESGMPNNRFLAERTGGTYSTLKVQPAELEDSGVYFCASSPTGRWQTQYFGPGTRLLVL.

The chain uses TRBV6-5 and TRBJ1-2; TRBD1 is a possible D gene (6 bases). The V end was cut by 7 bases, the J end by 0 bases, with 12 bases between. Germline V gene lookup returns CDR1 MNHEY and CDR2 SVGAGI. The CDR3 totals 14 residues. The CDR3 coding sequence is TGTGCCAGCAAGGGGGGGATTACTAACTATGGCTACACCTTC. Translation gives CASKGGITNYGYTF.

The V call is TRBV9, the J call TRBJ2-1; the D gene is possibly TRBD2 (5 bases). The CDR3 runs to 15 residues. The V end was cut by 0 bases, the J end by 1 base, with 8 bases between. Germline CDR1 and CDR2: SGDLS and YYNGEE. CDR3 nucleotide sequence: TGTGCCAGCAGCGTAGAGCGGTTATCCTACAATGAGCAGTTCTTC. This codes for CASSVERLSYNEQFF. Looking up the rest from reference TRBV9 and TRBJ2-1 gives the full variable domain: DSGVTQTPKHLITATGQRVTLRCSPRSGDLSVYWYQQSLDQGLQFLIQYYNGEERAKGNILERFSAQQFPDLHSELNLSSLELGDSALYFCASSVERLSYNEQFFGPGTRLTVL.

The chain joins TRBV10-1 to TRBJ2-3; unclear D gene. The length of the CDR3 is 18 residues. Germline values: CDR1 WNHNN, CDR2 SYGVQD (reference sequence). Trimming stripped 4 bases from V and 6 bases from J, with 26 bases between. The CDR3 DNA reads as TGCGCCAGCAGTGGAAACTCAGTCGGAGCCACCTTCCAGGATACGCAGTATTTT. As protein: CASSGNSVGATFQDTQYF.

The chain combines TRBV18 with TRBJ1-2; D might be TRBD1 (6 bases). Looked up from germline, CDR1 is KGHSH and CDR2 is LQKENI. The length of the CDR3 is 14 residues. V lost 6 bases and J lost 5, with 16 bases in between. CDR3 sequence reads: CASSPRTAVYGYTF. CDR3 coding DNA: TGTGCCAGCTCCCCTAGGACAGCAGTTTATGGCTACACCTTC. The full variable domain, rest sourced from reference TRBV18 and TRBJ1-2, is NAGVMQNPRHLVRRRGQEARLRCSPMKGHSHVYWYRQLPEEGLKFMVYLQKENIIDESGMPKERFSAEFPKEGPSILRIQQVVRGDSAAYFCASSPRTAVYGYTFGSGTRLTVV.

The chain is built from TRBV7-2 and TRBJ1-1; 8 positions agree with TRBD1. The CDR3 is 14 residues long. Germline V gene lookup returns CDR1 SGHTA and CDR2 FQGNSA. J lost 6 bases, V lost 4 bases, and 7 bases had no gene match. The chain's CDR3 is CASSSRTGRPEAFF. CDR3 nucleotides: TGTGCCAGCAGCTCCCGGACAGGGAGGCCTGAAGCTTTCTTT.

The chain is built from TRBV7-8 and TRBJ2-3, with 7 bases identical to TRBD1. There are 16 residues in the CDR3. The V segment lost 5 bases and the J segment 2 bases; nucleotides outside the gene matches: 10. Germline V gene data show CDR1 as SGHVS and CDR2 as FQNEAQ. CDR3 bases: TGTGCCAGCAGCCTCACATACGGGACAGACACAGATACGCAGTATTTT. It yields the protein CASSLTYGTDTDTQYF. Looking up the rest from reference TRBV7-8 and TRBJ2-3 gives the full variable domain: GAGVSQSPRYKVAKRGQDVALRCDPISGHVSLFWYQQALGQGPEFLTYFQNEAQLDKSGLPSDRFFAERPEGSVSTLKIQRTQQEDSAVYLCASSLTYGTDTDTQYFGPGTRLTVL.

This clone was picked up one time. The genes are TRBV29-1 and TRBJ2-3; 13 bases map to TRBD2. The V gene's germline CDR1 is SQVTM and CDR2 ANQGSEA. This CDR3 has 18 amino acids. V lost 5 bases to trimming and J lost 1 base; unmatched junction nucleotides: 12. CDR3 sequence (DNA): TGCAGCGTTCAACTACTAGCGGGAGGGCCTCGTGGCACAGATACGCAGTATTTT. It translates to CSVQLLAGGPRGTDTQYF.